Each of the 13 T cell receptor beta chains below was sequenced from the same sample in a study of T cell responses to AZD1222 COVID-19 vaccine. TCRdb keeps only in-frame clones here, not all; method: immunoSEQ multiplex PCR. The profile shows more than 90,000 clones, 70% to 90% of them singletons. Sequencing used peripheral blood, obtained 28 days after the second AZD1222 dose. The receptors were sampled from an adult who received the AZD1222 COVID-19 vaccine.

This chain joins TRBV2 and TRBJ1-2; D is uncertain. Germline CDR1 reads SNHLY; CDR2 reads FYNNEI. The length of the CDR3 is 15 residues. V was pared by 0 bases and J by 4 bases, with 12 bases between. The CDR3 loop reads CASSEAFATVYGYTF. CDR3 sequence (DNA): TGTGCCAGCAGTGAAGCGTTTGCGACGGTCTATGGCTACACCTTC.

Here the CDR3 DNA reads TGTGCCAGCAGCTTAGCGTCGGGGATGGGGGATACGCAGTATTTT. It translates to CASSLASGMGDTQYF. The chain joins TRBV7-6 to TRBJ2-3, with TRBD2 as a possible D gene (5 bases). This CDR3 region has 15 residues. V was trimmed by 0 bases and J by 6 bases, leaving 13 bases between them. The germline V gene encodes CDR1 SGHVS and CDR2 FNYEAQ.

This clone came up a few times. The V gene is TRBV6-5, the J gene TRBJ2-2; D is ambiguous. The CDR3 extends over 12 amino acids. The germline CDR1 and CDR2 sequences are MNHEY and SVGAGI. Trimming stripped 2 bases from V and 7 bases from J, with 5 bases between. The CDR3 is CASSYPGGELFF. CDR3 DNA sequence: TGTGCCAGCAGTTACCCCGGCGGGGAGCTGTTTTTT.

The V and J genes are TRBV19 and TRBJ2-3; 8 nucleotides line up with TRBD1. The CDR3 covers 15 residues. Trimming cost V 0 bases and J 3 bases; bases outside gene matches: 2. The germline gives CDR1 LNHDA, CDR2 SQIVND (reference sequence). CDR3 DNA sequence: TGTGCCAGTAGTATAGATTACAGGGGGACAGATACGCAGTATTTT. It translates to CASSIDYRGTDTQYF.

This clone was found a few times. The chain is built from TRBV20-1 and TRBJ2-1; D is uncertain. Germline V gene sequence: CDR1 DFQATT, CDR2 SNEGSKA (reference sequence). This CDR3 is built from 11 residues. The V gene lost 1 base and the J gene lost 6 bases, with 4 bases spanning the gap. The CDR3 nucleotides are TGCAGTGCTAGAGCGCTCAATGAGCAGTTCTTC. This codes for CSARALNEQFF.

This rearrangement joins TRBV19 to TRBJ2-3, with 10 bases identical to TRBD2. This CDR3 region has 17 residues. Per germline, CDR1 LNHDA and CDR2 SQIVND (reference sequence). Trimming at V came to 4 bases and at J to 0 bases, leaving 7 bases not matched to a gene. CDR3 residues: CASSTLAGDWSTDTQYF. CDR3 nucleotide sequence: TGTGCCAGTAGTACCCTAGCGGGAGATTGGAGCACAGATACGCAGTATTTT.

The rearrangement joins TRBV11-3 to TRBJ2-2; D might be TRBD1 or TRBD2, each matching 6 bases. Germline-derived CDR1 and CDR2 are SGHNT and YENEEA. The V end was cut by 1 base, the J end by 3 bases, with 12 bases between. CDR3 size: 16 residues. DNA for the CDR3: TGTGCCAGCAGCTTAGGTGGGGGGCGCGACACCGGGGAGCTGTTTTTT. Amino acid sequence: CASSLGGGRDTGELFF.

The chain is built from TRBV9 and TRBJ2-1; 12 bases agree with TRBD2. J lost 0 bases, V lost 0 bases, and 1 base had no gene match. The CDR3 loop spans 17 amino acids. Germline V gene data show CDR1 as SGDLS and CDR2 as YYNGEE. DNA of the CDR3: TGTGCCAGCAGCGTAGCTAGCGGGAGGGACTCCTACAATGAGCAGTTCTTC. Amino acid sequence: CASSVASGRDSYNEQFF.

The CDR3 region is CASSDWGISNNQPQHF. Written as DNA, the CDR3 is TGTGCCAGCAGTGATTGGGGAATTAGTAACAATCAGCCCCAGCATTTT. The chain carries TRBV2 and TRBJ1-5; D is ambiguous. The ends were cut back, 3 bases at V and 3 bases at J, with 15 bases in the middle. This CDR3 has 16 amino acids. Germline V gene sequence: CDR1 SNHLY, CDR2 FYNNEI.

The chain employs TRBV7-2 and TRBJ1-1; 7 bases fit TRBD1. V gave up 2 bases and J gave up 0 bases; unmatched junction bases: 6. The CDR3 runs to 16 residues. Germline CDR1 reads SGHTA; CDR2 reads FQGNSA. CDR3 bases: TGTGCCAGCAGCTTAATCAGGGGGACGATGAACACTGAAGCTTTCTTT. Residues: CASSLIRGTMNTEAFF.

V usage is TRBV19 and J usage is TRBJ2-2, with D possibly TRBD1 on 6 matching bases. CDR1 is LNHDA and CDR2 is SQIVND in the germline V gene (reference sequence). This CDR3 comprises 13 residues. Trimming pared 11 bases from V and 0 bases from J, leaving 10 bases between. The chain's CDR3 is CASQGPNTGELFF. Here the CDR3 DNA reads TGTGCCTCCCAGGGGCCGAACACCGGGGAGCTGTTTTTT.

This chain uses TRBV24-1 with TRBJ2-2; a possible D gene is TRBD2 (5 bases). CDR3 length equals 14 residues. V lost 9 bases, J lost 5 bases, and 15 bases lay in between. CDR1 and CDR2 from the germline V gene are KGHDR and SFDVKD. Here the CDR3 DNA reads TGTGCCACCGGGGTGGGGAGCTGGACCGGGGAGCTGTTTTTT. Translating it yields CATGVGSWTGELFF.

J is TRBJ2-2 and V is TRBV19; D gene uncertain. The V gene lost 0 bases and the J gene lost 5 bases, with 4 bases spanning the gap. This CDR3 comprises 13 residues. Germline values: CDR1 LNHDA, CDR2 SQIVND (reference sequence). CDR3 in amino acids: CASSIDRTGELFF. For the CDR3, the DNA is TGTGCCAGTAGTATAGATCGGACCGGGGAGCTGTTTTTT.